This TCR beta chain came from a study of cytomegalovirus exposure and HLA in healthy donors. The CDR3 totals 15 residues. Germline lookup yields CDR1 GTSNPN and CDR2 SVGIG (reference sequence). V trimming: 8 bases; J trimming: 4 bases; junction bases outside the gene matches: 8. The PCR contained 60 Vbeta and 13 Jbeta primers. Some clones are missing from TCRdb's copy, which holds only in-frame ones; the method was immunoSEQ multiplex PCR. Of around 120,000 clones detected, over 80% appear once; the ten largest clones hold 1% to 1.5%. As regards this clone: Its antigen is not identified.

Study-wide findings and caveats: Among donors in an Asian-associated ancestry cluster, a later analysis reportedly found fewer N-insertions than the roughly 680-donor mean.

Material: PBMCs. The gene calls are TRBV30 and TRBJ2-5; 15 positions match TRBD2. The sequence was collected from a boy aged 5-17 years in good health and CMV-seronegative. The CDR3 reads CAQRPGLAGGETQYF. The CDR3 nucleotides are TGTGCCCAACGACCGGGACTAGCGGGAGGAGAGACCCAGTACTTC.